This TCR beta chain was observed in a study of T cells in Graves' hyperthyroidism and ophthalmopathy. Study-level background: Staff took peripheral blood when the initial diagnosis was made, before any treatment began.

The ends were cut back, 4 bases at V and 3 bases at J, with 10 bases in the middle. The germline V gene encodes CDR1 SEHNR and CDR2 FQNEAQ (reference sequence). There are 13 residues in the CDR3. If no ophthalmopathy progression occurred within 18 months, Graves' hyperthyroidism was stable. Diagnoses were established using clinical symptoms, serum thyroxine and TRAb, thyroid ultrasound and orbital computed tomography. Study-wide points: The majority of expanded thyroid clonotypes above 0.001 also appeared in blood.

Researchers amplified the TCR beta CDR3 regions from RNA transcripts. The HTBI primer set was used in a first-round RT-PCR of the TCR CDR3. Each CDR3 protein gets one entry after TCRdb re-called the multiplex PCR reads with MiXCR. This sample has about 690,000 distinct CDR3 sequences; roughly 17% occur once, and the top ten carry roughly a sixth. This clonotype turned up a few times. What it recognizes is unknown. Input material: blood. This rearrangement joins TRBV7-9 to TRBJ2-7; D perhaps matches TRBD2 (5 bases). The TCR comes from a man in his fifties with Graves' hyperthyroidism. CDR3 in amino acids: CASSYSGVYEQYF. CDR3 sequence (DNA): TGTGCCAGCAGCTACTCCGGGGTCTACGAGCAGTACTTC.